The clone carrying this TCR beta chain showed up many times. The data originate from a study of regulatory T cells in long-lasting Graves disease. Study overall: Under 3 months of antithyroid drugs had been taken by newly diagnosed Graves' patients.

Through Arm-PCR of CDR3 regions and iRepertoire HTBI primers, TCR beta libraries were built. In TCRdb, the multiplex PCR reads were re-called with MiXCR into one record per CDR3 protein. The sample consists of approximately 540,000 distinct CDR3 sequences, approximately 12% of them appearing once. Trimming shortened V by 3 bases and J by 2 bases, and 17 bases separated the two germline ends. CDR3 length: 16 residues. CDR1 and CDR2 (germline): SGHAT, FQNNGV. The time point here: newly diagnosed GD, antithyroid drugs for less than 3 months. Extracted RNA from PBMCs served as the source of the TCR library. A blood draw put about 9.9 milliliters of peripheral blood into EDTA tubes. Separately, the same data were catalogued under a study of T cells in Graves' hyperthyroidism and ophthalmopathy. That paper notes: Pregnant or lactating patients were excluded, as were those with uncontrolled infection or other autoimmune disease. Most clonotypes that expanded in the thyroid above 0.001 also showed up in blood.

The chain has TRBV11-2 and TRBJ2-7; unclear D gene. The specimen comprised peripheral blood mononuclear cells (PBMCs), sampled at new diagnosis, from a patient treated with antithyroid drugs. The receptor comes from a woman aged 25-40 years with Graves disease. The CDR3 DNA sequence: TGTGCCAGCAGCTTGTCTCGTAGGCAGAGACCCTACGAGCAGTACTTC. Translated: CASSLSRRQRPYEQYF.